The sequence of this T cell receptor (beta chain) was determined in a study of a mutant IDH1 vaccine in newly diagnosed glioma. TCRdb's table, derived via immunoSEQ multiplex PCR, lists solely in-frame clones and lacks some. This repertoire shows roughly 38,000 clones, about 79% found once; its top ten account for around 6.5%. Time point indicated: week 23, last vaccination. The vaccine gave 300 ug of a 20-mer mutant IDH1 peptide subcutaneously per dose. In this sample, this clone is medium-sized. Its antigen is not known. Specimen: PBMCs, collected from a glioma patient whose treatment included an IDH1 peptide vaccine. The receptor's source is a woman aged 40 to 50 with glioma. Some clones in this sample may be carry-over from other donors' samples.

The CDR3 DNA reads TGTGCCAGTACTCATCGCCAGGGCGGGACGGGGGAGCTGTTTTTT. This translates into CASTHRQGGTGELFF. V and J are TRBV19 and TRBJ2-2, with a possible D match to TRBD2 (6 bases). V lost 7 bases, J lost 8 bases, and 20 bases lay in between. The CDR3 consists of 15 residues. Per the germline V gene, CDR1 is LNHDA and CDR2 is SQIVND (reference sequence).